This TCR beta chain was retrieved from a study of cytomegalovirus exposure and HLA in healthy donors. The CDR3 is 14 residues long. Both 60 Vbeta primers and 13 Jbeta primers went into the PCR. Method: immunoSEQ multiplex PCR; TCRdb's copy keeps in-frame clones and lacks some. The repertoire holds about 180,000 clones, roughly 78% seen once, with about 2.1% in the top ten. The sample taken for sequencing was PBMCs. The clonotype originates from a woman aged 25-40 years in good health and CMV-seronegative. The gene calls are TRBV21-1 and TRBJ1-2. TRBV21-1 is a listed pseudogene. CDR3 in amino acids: CASSPPLLLRGYTF. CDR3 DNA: TGTGCCAGCAGCCCCCCTTTGCTGCTGCGTGGCTACACCTTC.